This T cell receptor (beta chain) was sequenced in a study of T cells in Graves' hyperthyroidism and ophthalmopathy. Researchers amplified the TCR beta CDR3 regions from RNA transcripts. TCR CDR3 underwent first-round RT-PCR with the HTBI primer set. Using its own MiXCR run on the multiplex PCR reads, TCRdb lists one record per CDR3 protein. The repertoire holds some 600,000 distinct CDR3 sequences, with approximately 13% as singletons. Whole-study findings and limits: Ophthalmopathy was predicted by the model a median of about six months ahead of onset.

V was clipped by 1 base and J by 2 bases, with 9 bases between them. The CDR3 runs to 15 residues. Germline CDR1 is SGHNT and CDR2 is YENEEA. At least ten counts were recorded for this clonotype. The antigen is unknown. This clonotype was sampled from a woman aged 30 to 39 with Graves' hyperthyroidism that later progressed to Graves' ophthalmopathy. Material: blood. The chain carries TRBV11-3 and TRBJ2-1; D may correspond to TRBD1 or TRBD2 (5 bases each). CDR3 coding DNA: TGTGCCAGCAGCTTAGTCCGGGGCACCTACAATGAGCAGTTCTTC. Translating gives CASSLVRGTYNEQFF.